These T cell receptor beta chains were read from a single sample in a study of long-term antiretroviral therapy in people with HIV. Assay used: immunoSEQ multiplex PCR; TCRdb lists only in-frame clones, some missing. The sample has 20,000 to 30,000 clones; around 80% are singletons. Sample: unsorted PBMCs, taken 3 years after starting antiretroviral therapy. All receptors derive from a man in his fifties or sixties with HIV. The CDR3 runs from the conserved cysteine through the conserved F or W. D genes are given only for firm matches. Some rows have no size entry. The others give once, few or many, or a class for an expanded clone.

>TRBJ2-7|TRBD1|.|TRBV30
TGTGCCTGGGCCCACTCCGGGACAGCAGTCTACGAGCAGTACTTC
CAWAHSGTAVYEQYF
>TRBJ2-3|.|once|TRBV28
TGTGCCAGCAGTACTTGGGACCGTCGCACAGATACGCAGTATTTT
CASSTWDRRTDTQYF
>TRBJ2-3|.|few|TRBV10-3
TGTGCCGCAGGGATTGGGGCTAGCACAGATACGCAGTATTTT
CAAGIGASTDTQYF
>TRBJ1-1|.|once|TRBV2
TGTGCCAGCAGTGAAATCAGGAACACTGAAGCTTTCTTT
CASSEIRNTEAFF
>TRBJ2-3|.|.|TRBV10-3
TGTGCCATCAGTGAGGACACTACCACAGATACGCAGTATTTT
CAISEDTTTDTQYF
>TRBJ2-5|.|.|TRBV7-8
TGTGCCAGCAGCTTAGAGCGAGGGGGGGAGACCCAGTACTTC
CASSLERGGETQYF
>TRBJ1-2|.|.|TRBV6-5
TGTGCCAGCACTCCTACCGGCAGGGACTATGGCTACACCTTC
CASTPTGRDYGYTF
>TRBJ1-4|.|.|TRBV19
TGTGCCAGTAAGTCGGGACGGATTAATGAAAAACTGTTTTTT
CASKSGRINEKLFF
>TRBJ2-3|.|.|TRBV29-1
TGCAGCGCTGAGGGCTTAACCACAGATACGCAGTATTTT
CSAEGLTTDTQYF
>TRBJ2-6|.|.|TRBV28
TGTGCCAGCGAACAGGGCTCTGGGGCCAACGTCCTGACTTTC
CASEQGSGANVLTF
>TRBJ2-7|.|few|TRBV7-6
TGTGCCAGCAGCCCCCGGATGGACGGCTACGAGCAGTACTTC
CASSPRMDGYEQYF
>TRBJ2-3|.|.|TRBV7-3
TGTGCCAGCAGCTTAAAGGCGGGGATAAGCACAGATACGCAGTATTTT
CASSLKAGISTDTQYF
>TRBJ2-1|TRBD2|.|TRBV5-4
TGTGCCAGCAGCTCCCCGACTAGCGGGAGATCAGGTGAGCAGTTCTTC
CASSSPTSGRSGEQFF
>TRBJ2-1|.|once|TRBV5-1
TGCGCCAGCAGCTCCGGACTTCTGAATGAGCAGTTCTTC
CASSSGLLNEQFF
>TRBJ2-7|TRBD2|.|TRBV5-1
TGCGCCAGCAGCCAATTGACTAGCGGGAGCGGGTACGAGCAGTACTTC
CASSQLTSGSGYEQYF
>TRBJ1-5|.|.|TRBV4-3
TGCGCCAGCAGCCAAGAAAGGTCGGGGCAGCCCCAGCATTTT
CASSQERSGQPQHF
>TRBJ1-1|.|.|TRBV9
TGTGCCAGCAGCGGGAGGGGCAGTATGAACACTGAAGCTTTCTTT
CASSGRGSMNTEAFF
>TRBJ1-2|TRBD1|.|TRBV27
TGTGCCAGCAGTAGGACAGGGCCGAACTATGGCTACACCTTC
CASSRTGPNYGYTF
>TRBJ2-5|.|.|TRBV11-3
TGTGCCAGCAGCTTAGGCTTCGGGGAGACCCAGTACTTC
CASSLGFGETQYF
>TRBJ1-4|.|.|TRBV30
TGTGCCTGGAGTTGGGCTTCCACAACTAATGAAAAACTGTTTTTT
CAWSWASTTNEKLFF
>TRBJ1-5|.|.|TRBV6-5
TGTGCCAGCAGTCAGGGGTATAGCAATCAGCCCCAGCATTTT
CASSQGYSNQPQHF
>TRBJ2-3|.|.|TRBV7-9
TGTGCCAGCAGCTTAGGAGACACAGATACGCAGTATTTT
CASSLGDTDTQYF
>TRBJ2-7|TRBD2|.|TRBV4-1
TGCGCCAGCAGCCAAGAGTACCTAGCGGGAGGGACCTACGAGCAGTACTTC
CASSQEYLAGGTYEQYF
>TRBJ1-4|TRBD1|.|TRBV28
TGTGCCAGCAGCCCGGGACAGGGCCTTGCAACTAATGAAAAACTGTTTTTT
CASSPGQGLATNEKLFF
>TRBJ2-6|.|once|TRBV28
TGTGCCAGCAGGCGGGCCCCCAGCTCTGGGGCCAACGTCCTGACTTTC
CASRRAPSSGANVLTF
>TRBJ2-7|.|.|TRBV14
TGTGCCAGCAGCCGGAATTCATACGAGCAGTACTTC
CASSRNSYEQYF
>TRBJ1-5|.|.|TRBV4-1
TGCGCCAGCAGCCCTTCGGGGGATCATAGCAATCAGCCCCAGCATTTT
CASSPSGDHSNQPQHF
>TRBJ2-7|.|.|TRBV18
TGTGCCAGCTCACCGAGGACAGAAGCTTCCTACGAGCAGTACTTC
CASSPRTEASYEQYF
>TRBJ2-6|TRBD1|.|TRBV18
TGTGCCAGCTCACAGCTCGACAGGGCGAACTCTGGGGCCAACGTCCTGACTTTC
CASSQLDRANSGANVLTF
>TRBJ1-6|.|.|TRBV4-1
TGCGCCAGCAGCCCGGTTCAGCATAATTCACCCCTCCACTTT
CASSPVQHNSPLHF
>TRBJ2-5|.|.|TRBV5-3
TGTGCCAGAAGTTGTGAACCTTTGTTTGTGAGGGTAGGCGAGACCCAGTACTTC
CARSCEPLFVRVGETQYF
>TRBJ2-7|TRBD2|few|TRBV27
TGTGCCAGCAGTTTATCGTCCAGCGGGAGAGGCGAGCAGTACTTC
CASSLSSSGRGEQYF
>TRBJ2-3|TRBD2|.|TRBV5-4
TGTGCCAGCAGCCCCCGGACTAGCGATGATACGCAGTATTTT
CASSPRTSDDTQYF
>TRBJ1-5|.|.|TRBV28
TGTGCCAGCACCGAGACACGACTGGACTATAGCAATCAGCCCCAGCATTTT
CASTETRLDYSNQPQHF
>TRBJ2-7|.|.|TRBV4-1
TGCGCCAGCAGCCAAGGTGGGGGGTCCTACGAGCAGTACTTC
CASSQGGGSYEQYF
>TRBJ2-7|.|.|TRBV7-2
TGTGCCAGCAGCCCTGAACTCCTGGACGAGCAGTACTTC
CASSPELLDEQYF
>TRBJ1-2|.|once|TRBV6-1
TGTGCCAGCAGTGAAGTATGGGACCTTGCGGACTATGGCTACACCTTC
CASSEVWDLADYGYTF
>TRBJ1-1|.|.|TRBV28
TGTGCCACCACGACGAACACTGAAGCTTTCTTT
CATTTNTEAFF
>TRBJ1-4|.|few|TRBV9
TGTGCCAGCAATGTAGTGGGGGAAGAAAAACTGTTTTTT
CASNVVGEEKLFF
>TRBJ1-2|.|.|TRBV5-6
TGTGCCAGCAGCTTGGTGTGGGGGCCTGACTATGGCTACACCTTC
CASSLVWGPDYGYTF
>TRBJ2-6|TRBD1|.|TRBV13
TGTGCCAGCAGCCTCGACAGGGCTGGGGCCAACGTCCTGACTTTC
CASSLDRAGANVLTF
>TRBJ2-7|TRBD1|.|TRBV19
TGTGCCAGTAGTAAAACGGGACAGTTCTCCTACGAGCAGTACTTC
CASSKTGQFSYEQYF